This is a list of T cell receptor beta chains from one sample in a study of blood T cell repertoires in COVID-19. TCRdb's table, derived via immunoSEQ multiplex PCR, lists solely in-frame clones and lacks some. This sample has 150,000 to 200,000 clones, with approximately 88% found just once. What was sequenced was peripheral blood. These receptors all come from a woman aged 25 to 39 with acute or convalescent COVID-19. Each CDR3 is given with its conserved first and last residue. The D gene is left open where the match is weak. Rows may omit the clone size; those that give it use once, few, many or a size class.

CDR3 protein: CASGASSHEQYF
CDR3 DNA: TGTGCTAGTGGAGCTAGTTCCCACGAGCAGTACTTC
V gene: TRBV12-5
clone size: NA
D gene: NA
J gene: TRBJ2-7

CDR3 protein: CSVIPDRGRNTIYF
CDR3 DNA: TGCAGCGTGATCCCTGACAGGGGAAGAAACACCATATATTTT
V gene: TRBV29-1
clone size: NA
D gene: TRBD1
J gene: TRBJ1-3

CDR3 protein: CASSPEGAGYTF
CDR3 DNA: TGTGCCAGCTCACCCGAGGGGGCTGGCTACACCTTC
V gene: TRBV18
clone size: NA
D gene: TRBD1
J gene: TRBJ1-2

CDR3 protein: CASSFAGTGDYGYTF
CDR3 DNA: TGTGCCAGCAGTTTTGCGGGGACAGGTGACTATGGCTACACCTTC
V gene: TRBV28
clone size: NA
D gene: TRBD1
J gene: TRBJ1-2

CDR3 protein: CASSSLAAYEQYF
CDR3 DNA: TGTGCCAGCAGTTCACTAGCGGCTTACGAGCAGTACTTC
V gene: TRBV12-3/TRBV12-4
clone size: NA
D gene: TRBD2
J gene: TRBJ2-7

CDR3 protein: CASGTGSLEYEQYF
CDR3 DNA: TGTGCCAGCGGGACAGGATCCTTAGAGTACGAGCAGTACTTC
V gene: TRBV2
clone size: NA
D gene: TRBD1
J gene: TRBJ2-7

CDR3 protein: CASSLGGEETQYF
CDR3 DNA: TGTGCCAGCAGCTTAGGAGGAGAAGAGACCCAGTACTTC
V gene: TRBV7-9
clone size: NA
D gene: NA
J gene: TRBJ2-5

CDR3 protein: CASSLGLVERAFF
CDR3 DNA: TGTGCCAGCAGCCTGGGACTTGTAGAGAGGGCTTTCTTT
V gene: TRBV5-6
clone size: NA
D gene: NA
J gene: TRBJ1-1

CDR3 protein: CASSIRSNQPQHF
CDR3 DNA: TGTGCCAGCAGCATCAGGTCCAATCAGCCCCAGCATTTT
V gene: TRBV7-2
clone size: NA
D gene: NA
J gene: TRBJ1-5

CDR3 protein: CASSQNSYGYTF
CDR3 DNA: TGTGCCAGCAGCCAAAACAGCTATGGCTACACCTTC
V gene: TRBV14
clone size: once
D gene: NA
J gene: TRBJ1-2

CDR3 protein: CASRLGTVQVLTF
CDR3 DNA: TGTGCCAGCAGGTTGGGGACAGTTCAAGTCCTGACTTTC
V gene: TRBV2
clone size: once
D gene: TRBD1
J gene: TRBJ2-6

CDR3 protein: CASSPYTDTQYF
CDR3 DNA: TGTGCCAGCAGCCCCTACACAGATACGCAGTATTTT
V gene: TRBV5-5
clone size: NA
D gene: NA
J gene: TRBJ2-3

CDR3 protein: CASSQGQGTSNQPQHF
CDR3 DNA: TGCGCCAGCAGTCAGGGACAGGGGACTAGCAATCAGCCCCAGCATTTT
V gene: TRBV23-1
clone size: NA
D gene: TRBD1
J gene: TRBJ1-5

CDR3 protein: CASSLEGGTSSYEQYF
CDR3 DNA: TGTGCCAGCAGCTTAGAGGGAGGGACTTCTTCCTACGAGCAGTACTTC
V gene: TRBV11-3
clone size: NA
D gene: TRBD2
J gene: TRBJ2-7

CDR3 protein: CATSSRDRATDTQYF
CDR3 DNA: TGTGCCACCAGCTCCCGGGACAGGGCCACAGATACGCAGTATTTT
V gene: TRBV15
clone size: NA
D gene: TRBD1
J gene: TRBJ2-3

CDR3 protein: CASSLGLAGGASSYNEQFF
CDR3 DNA: TGTGCCAGCAGCTTAGGGTTAGCGGGAGGCGCGAGCTCCTACAATGAGCAGTTCTTC
V gene: TRBV11-2
clone size: once
D gene: TRBD2
J gene: TRBJ2-1

CDR3 protein: CASSPSLAGAGETQYF
CDR3 DNA: TGTGCCAGCAGCCCATCTCTAGCGGGAGCAGGGGAGACCCAGTACTTC
V gene: TRBV25-1
clone size: NA
D gene: TRBD2
J gene: TRBJ2-5

CDR3 protein: CASSDGTAHEKLFF
CDR3 DNA: TGTGCCAGCAGTGATGGGACAGCGCATGAAAAACTGTTTTTT
V gene: TRBV25-1
clone size: NA
D gene: TRBD1
J gene: TRBJ1-4

CDR3 protein: CASSLALADLYEQYF
CDR3 DNA: TGCGCCAGCAGCTTGGCCTTAGCGGACCTTTACGAGCAGTACTTC
V gene: TRBV5-1
clone size: NA
D gene: NA
J gene: TRBJ2-7

CDR3 protein: CALTGTSGSEQYF
CDR3 DNA: TGTGCCCTGACCGGGACTAGCGGGAGCGAGCAGTACTTC
V gene: TRBV2
clone size: NA
D gene: TRBD2
J gene: TRBJ2-7

CDR3 protein: CASSPSTDTQYF
CDR3 DNA: TGCGCCAGCAGCCCGAGCACAGATACGCAGTATTTT
V gene: TRBV5-1
clone size: NA
D gene: NA
J gene: TRBJ2-3

CDR3 protein: CASSTSGNSYEQYF
CDR3 DNA: TGTGCCAGCAGCACCTCGGGGAACTCCTACGAGCAGTACTTC
V gene: TRBV28
clone size: NA
D gene: NA
J gene: TRBJ2-7

CDR3 protein: CASTKTAATEAFF
CDR3 DNA: TGTGCCAGCACCAAGACCGCGGCCACTGAAGCTTTCTTT
V gene: TRBV6-5
clone size: NA
D gene: NA
J gene: TRBJ1-1

CDR3 protein: CASSLVLVGEQYF
CDR3 DNA: TGTGCCAGCAGCTTAGTCTTAGTCGGGGAGCAGTACTTC
V gene: TRBV7-9
clone size: NA
D gene: NA
J gene: TRBJ2-7

CDR3 protein: CASSDWDSDQPQHF
CDR3 DNA: TGTGCCAGCAGTGACTGGGACAGTGATCAGCCCCAGCATTTT
V gene: TRBV2
clone size: NA
D gene: TRBD1
J gene: TRBJ1-5

CDR3 protein: CASSSTRGHSYEQYF
CDR3 DNA: TGTGCCAGCAGCTCGACGAGGGGACACTCCTACGAGCAGTACTTC
V gene: TRBV5-4
clone size: NA
D gene: NA
J gene: TRBJ2-7

CDR3 protein: CSVVVAGANTGELFF
CDR3 DNA: TGCAGCGTTGTAGTGGCGGGCGCGAACACCGGGGAGCTGTTTTTT
V gene: TRBV29-1
clone size: NA
D gene: NA
J gene: TRBJ2-2

CDR3 protein: CASSLPGLRSGEQYF
CDR3 DNA: TGTGCCAGCAGCCTACCGGGACTAAGGTCAGGCGAGCAGTACTTC
V gene: TRBV5-4
clone size: NA
D gene: TRBD2
J gene: TRBJ2-7

CDR3 protein: CASSQVTGGYEQYF
CDR3 DNA: TGCGCCAGCAGCCAAGTGACGGGAGGGTACGAGCAGTACTTC
V gene: TRBV4-1
clone size: NA
D gene: TRBD2
J gene: TRBJ2-7

CDR3 protein: CASRQGTENYGYTF
CDR3 DNA: TGCGCCAGTCGACAGGGGACGGAGAACTATGGCTACACCTTC
V gene: TRBV5-1
clone size: NA
D gene: TRBD1
J gene: TRBJ1-2

CDR3 protein: CAIRRDRIQETQYF
CDR3 DNA: TGTGCCATCAGGAGAGACAGAATCCAAGAGACCCAGTACTTC
V gene: TRBV10-3
clone size: NA
D gene: NA
J gene: TRBJ2-5

CDR3 protein: CASSPGTLYGYTF
CDR3 DNA: TGTGCCAGCAGCCCAGGGACACTCTATGGCTACACCTTC
V gene: TRBV28
clone size: once
D gene: NA
J gene: TRBJ1-2

CDR3 protein: CATSRGLAGVFRYEQYF
CDR3 DNA: TGTGCCACCAGCAGAGGGCTAGCGGGAGTCTTCCGGTACGAGCAGTACTTC
V gene: TRBV15
clone size: NA
D gene: TRBD2
J gene: TRBJ2-7

CDR3 protein: CASQRGGGPLTDTQYF
CDR3 DNA: TGCGCCTCCCAAAGGGGGGGAGGCCCTCTCACAGATACGCAGTATTTT
V gene: TRBV5-1
clone size: NA
D gene: NA
J gene: TRBJ2-3

CDR3 protein: CASGFSPSGGELFF
CDR3 DNA: TGTGCTAGTGGTTTCTCCCCCTCCGGTGGGGAGCTGTTTTTT
V gene: TRBV12-5
clone size: NA
D gene: NA
J gene: TRBJ2-2

CDR3 protein: CASSPYRGKRESHTQYF
CDR3 DNA: TGTGCCAGCAGTCCTTACAGGGGCAAGCGGGAGTCACATACGCAGTATTTT
V gene: TRBV28
clone size: NA
D gene: NA
J gene: TRBJ2-3

CDR3 protein: CASSHPARRETQYF
CDR3 DNA: TGTGCCAGCAGCCACCCCGCTAGGCGAGAGACCCAGTACTTC
V gene: TRBV6-2/TRBV6-3
clone size: NA
D gene: NA
J gene: TRBJ2-5

CDR3 protein: CASSYVGGKFF
CDR3 DNA: TGTGCCAGCAGTTACGTCGGGGGAAAGTTTTTT
V gene: TRBV6-6
clone size: NA
D gene: NA
J gene: TRBJ1-4

CDR3 protein: CASSEATGTEQYF
CDR3 DNA: TGCGCCAGCAGTGAGGCGACAGGTACCGAGCAGTACTTC
V gene: TRBV10-1
clone size: NA
D gene: NA
J gene: TRBJ2-7

CDR3 protein: CATRRDATGGNTIYF
CDR3 DNA: TGTGCCACCCGCCGAGACGCCACGGGGGGAAACACCATATATTTT
V gene: TRBV15
clone size: NA
D gene: NA
J gene: TRBJ1-3

CDR3 protein: CASSLGSGRNTGELFF
CDR3 DNA: TGTGCCAGCAGCTTGGGGAGCGGGAGAAACACCGGGGAGCTGTTTTTT
V gene: TRBV5-4
clone size: NA
D gene: TRBD2
J gene: TRBJ2-2

CDR3 protein: CASSYGLAGVGEQFF
CDR3 DNA: TGTGCCAGCAGTTACGGGCTAGCGGGAGTAGGCGAGCAGTTCTTC
V gene: TRBV6-5
clone size: NA
D gene: TRBD2
J gene: TRBJ2-1

CDR3 protein: CASSQGSSGSETQYF
CDR3 DNA: TGTGCCAGCAGCCAAGGATCTAGCGGGAGTGAGACCCAGTACTTC
V gene: TRBV3-1/TRBV3-2
clone size: NA
D gene: TRBD2
J gene: TRBJ2-5

CDR3 protein: CASGPNQPQHF
CDR3 DNA: TGTGCATCAGGGCCGAATCAGCCCCAGCATTTT
V gene: TRBV28
clone size: NA
D gene: NA
J gene: TRBJ1-5

CDR3 protein: CASSLVAGGPSEQYF
CDR3 DNA: TGCGCCAGCAGCTTAGTAGCGGGAGGGCCTTCCGAGCAGTACTTC
V gene: TRBV5-1
clone size: NA
D gene: TRBD2
J gene: TRBJ2-7

CDR3 protein: CASSVGHPEQYF
CDR3 DNA: TGCGCCAGCAGTGTTGGCCATCCCGAGCAGTACTTC
V gene: TRBV10-1
clone size: NA
D gene: NA
J gene: TRBJ2-7

CDR3 protein: CASSGEGSYNEQFF
CDR3 DNA: TGTGCCAGCAGCGGGGAGGGGTCCTACAATGAGCAGTTCTTC
V gene: TRBV11-3
clone size: NA
D gene: TRBD2
J gene: TRBJ2-1

CDR3 protein: CASSRRDSSPAFF
CDR3 DNA: TGTGCCAGCAGCCGCCGGGACTCAAGCCCAGCTTTCTTT
V gene: TRBV11-2
clone size: NA
D gene: NA
J gene: TRBJ1-1

CDR3 protein: CATRRGLGTEAFF
CDR3 DNA: TGTGCCACCCGCAGGGGGCTCGGCACTGAAGCTTTCTTT
V gene: TRBV2
clone size: NA
D gene: TRBD1
J gene: TRBJ1-1

CDR3 protein: CAISESYSGELFF
CDR3 DNA: TGTGCCATCAGTGAGTCGTACAGCGGGGAGCTGTTTTTT
V gene: TRBV10-3
clone size: NA
D gene: NA
J gene: TRBJ2-2

CDR3 protein: CASTGGRAPNEQFF
CDR3 DNA: TGTGCCAGCACAGGCGGGAGGGCCCCGAATGAGCAGTTCTTC
V gene: TRBV28
clone size: NA
D gene: TRBD2
J gene: TRBJ2-1

CDR3 protein: CASSLESSSYNEQFF
CDR3 DNA: TGTGCCAGCTCACTTGAATCCAGCTCCTACAATGAGCAGTTCTTC
V gene: TRBV18
clone size: NA
D gene: NA
J gene: TRBJ2-1

CDR3 protein: CASSLGQGSSYNSPLHF
CDR3 DNA: TGTGCCAGCAGCTTAGGGCAGGGTAGCTCCTATAATTCACCCCTCCACTTT
V gene: TRBV7-2
clone size: few
D gene: NA
J gene: TRBJ1-6

CDR3 protein: CATSRDGAANYGYTF
CDR3 DNA: TGTGCCACCAGCAGAGATGGGGCAGCTAACTATGGCTACACCTTC
V gene: TRBV15
clone size: NA
D gene: NA
J gene: TRBJ1-2

CDR3 protein: CAWSVADEQYF
CDR3 DNA: TGTGCCTGGAGTGTTGCGGACGAGCAGTACTTC
V gene: TRBV30
clone size: NA
D gene: NA
J gene: TRBJ2-7

CDR3 protein: CASSSGQGTPSFPYGYTF
CDR3 DNA: TGTGCCAGTAGTTCTGGACAGGGTACCCCTTCCTTCCCATATGGCTACACCTTC
V gene: TRBV19
clone size: NA
D gene: TRBD1
J gene: TRBJ1-2